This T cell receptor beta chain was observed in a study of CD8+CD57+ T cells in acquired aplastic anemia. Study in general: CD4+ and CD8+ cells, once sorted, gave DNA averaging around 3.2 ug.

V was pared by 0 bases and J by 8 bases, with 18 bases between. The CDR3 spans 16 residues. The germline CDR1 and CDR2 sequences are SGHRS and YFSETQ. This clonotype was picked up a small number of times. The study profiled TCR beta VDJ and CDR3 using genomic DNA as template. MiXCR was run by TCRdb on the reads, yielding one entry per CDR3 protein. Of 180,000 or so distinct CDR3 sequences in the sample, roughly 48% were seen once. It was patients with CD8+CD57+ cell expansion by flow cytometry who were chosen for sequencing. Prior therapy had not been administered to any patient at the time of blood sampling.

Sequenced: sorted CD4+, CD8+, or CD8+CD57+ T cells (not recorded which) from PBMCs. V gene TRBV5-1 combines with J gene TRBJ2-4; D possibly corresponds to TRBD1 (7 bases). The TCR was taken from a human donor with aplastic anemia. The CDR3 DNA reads TGCGCCAGCAGCTTGGGGACTAACAGGGGTATGGACATTCAGTACTTC. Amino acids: CASSLGTNRGMDIQYF.